Sequencing of this T cell receptor (beta chain) was carried out in a study of blood T cells in healthy people across ages. A second roughly 6 to 11 cycle PCR used barcoded and J-beta primers. Each cDNA molecule was tagged by a template-switch adaptor that had 12 random nucleotides. TCRdb re-called the 5' RACE reads through MiXCR, storing one row per CDR3 protein. The top ten hold 2.1% of the sample, which has 2 million or so distinct CDR3 sequences, just under 50% seen once. The V gene lost 0 bases and the J gene lost 3 bases, with 15 bases spanning the gap. CDR3 length: 16 residues. Per the germline V gene, CDR1 is SGHAT and CDR2 is FQNNGV. In this sample, this clonotype turned up a few times.

The rearrangement uses TRBV11-2 and TRBJ2-7, with D unclear. The material sequenced was blood. This sequence originates from a woman aged 40 to 55 in good health. CDR3 in amino acids: CASSLDQHIGIYEQYF. The CDR3 DNA follows: TGTGCCAGCAGCTTAGATCAACATATAGGCATCTACGAGCAGTACTTC.